The clone carrying this TCR beta chain occurred a few times. The antigen remains undetermined. Blood was drawn once from each donor into heparinised tubes. The draws averaged approximately 120 mL. Trimming left V 3 bases short and J 6 bases short, with 8 bases between. CDR3 length equals 11 residues. Germline V gene sequence: CDR1 SQVTM, CDR2 ANQGSEA. This entry belongs to a study of beta chain features in type 1 diabetes. Regarding the study as a whole: The naive, central memory and Treg TCRB repertoires showed an apparent similarity that was greater among patients than among healthy donors. Researchers report that Type 1 diabetes patients had moderately but significantly shorter TCRB CDR3s across all four CD4+ subsets. The study notes PCR might favor shorter templates equally in patients and controls.

All of the isolated RNA was reverse transcribed, so expressed TCRB transcripts were sequenced. Deep immunoSEQ sequencing covered naive, central memory and regulatory T cell samples. Method: immunoSEQ multiplex PCR; TCRdb's copy keeps in-frame clones and lacks some. The sample lists more than 100,000 clones, 25% to 30% occurring once. The sample consisted of central memory CD4+ T cells from blood. The TCR was taken from a young woman with type 1 diabetes. V and J are TRBV29-1 and TRBJ1-2, with a tentative D call TRBD1 (5 bases). The CDR3 DNA sequence: TGCAGCGTTGAGGGGGGGAATGGCTACACCTTC. It is translated as CSVEGGNGYTF.